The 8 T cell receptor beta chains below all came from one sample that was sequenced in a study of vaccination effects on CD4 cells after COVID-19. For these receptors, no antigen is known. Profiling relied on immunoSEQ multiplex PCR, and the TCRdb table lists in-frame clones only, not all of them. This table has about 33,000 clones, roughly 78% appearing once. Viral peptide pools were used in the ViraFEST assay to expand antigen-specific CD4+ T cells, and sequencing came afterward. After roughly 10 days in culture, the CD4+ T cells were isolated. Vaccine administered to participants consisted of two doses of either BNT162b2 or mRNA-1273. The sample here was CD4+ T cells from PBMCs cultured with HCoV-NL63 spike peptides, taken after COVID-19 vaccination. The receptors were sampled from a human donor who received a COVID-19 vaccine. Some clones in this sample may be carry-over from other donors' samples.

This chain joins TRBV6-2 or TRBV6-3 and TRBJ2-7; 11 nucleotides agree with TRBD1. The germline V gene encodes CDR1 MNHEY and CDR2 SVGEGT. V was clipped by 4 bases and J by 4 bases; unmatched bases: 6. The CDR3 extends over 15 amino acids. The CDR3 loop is CASSLSGTGGYEQYV. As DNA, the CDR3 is TGTGCCAGCAGTTTATCCGGGACAGGGGGGTACGAGCAGTACGTC.

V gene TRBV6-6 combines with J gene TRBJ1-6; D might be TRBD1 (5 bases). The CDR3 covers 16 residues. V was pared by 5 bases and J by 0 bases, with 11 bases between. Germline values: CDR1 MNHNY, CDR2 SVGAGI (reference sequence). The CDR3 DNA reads TGTGCCAGCAGTCCCTTAGACAGCTCCTATAATTCACCCCTCCACTTT. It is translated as CASSPLDSSYNSPLHF.

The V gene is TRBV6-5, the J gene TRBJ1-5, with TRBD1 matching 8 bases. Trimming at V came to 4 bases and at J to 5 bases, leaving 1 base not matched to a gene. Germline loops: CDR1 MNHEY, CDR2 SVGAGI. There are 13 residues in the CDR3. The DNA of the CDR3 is TGTGCCAGCAGTTCAGGGGGCGATCAGCCCCAGCATTTT. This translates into CASSSGGDQPQHF.

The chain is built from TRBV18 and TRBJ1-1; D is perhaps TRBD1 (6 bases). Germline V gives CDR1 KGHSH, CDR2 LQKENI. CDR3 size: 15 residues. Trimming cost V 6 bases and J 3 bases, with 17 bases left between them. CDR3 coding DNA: TGTGCCAGCTCCCACAGCCGGACAGAAGACACTGAAGCTTTCTTT. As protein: CASSHSRTEDTEAFF.

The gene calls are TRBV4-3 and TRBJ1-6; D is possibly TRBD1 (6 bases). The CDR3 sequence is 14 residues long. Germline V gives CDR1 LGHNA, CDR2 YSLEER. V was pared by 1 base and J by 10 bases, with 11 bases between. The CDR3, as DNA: TGCGCCAGCAGCCAAGCCTTCAGGGGCTCACCCCTCCACTTT. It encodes CASSQAFRGSPLHF.

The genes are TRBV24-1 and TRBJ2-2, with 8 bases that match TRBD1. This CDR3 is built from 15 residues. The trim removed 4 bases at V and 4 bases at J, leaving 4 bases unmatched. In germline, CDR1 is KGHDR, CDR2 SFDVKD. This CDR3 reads CATSEGTGGTGELFF. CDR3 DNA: TGTGCCACCAGTGAGGGTACAGGGGGCACCGGGGAGCTGTTTTTT.

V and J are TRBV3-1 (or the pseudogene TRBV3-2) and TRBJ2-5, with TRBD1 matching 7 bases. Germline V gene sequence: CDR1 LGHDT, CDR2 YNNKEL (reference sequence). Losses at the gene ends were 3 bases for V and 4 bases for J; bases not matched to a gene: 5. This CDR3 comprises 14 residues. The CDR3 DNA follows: TGTGCCAGCAGCCAGACGACAGGGCTAGAGACCCAGTACTTC. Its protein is CASSQTTGLETQYF.

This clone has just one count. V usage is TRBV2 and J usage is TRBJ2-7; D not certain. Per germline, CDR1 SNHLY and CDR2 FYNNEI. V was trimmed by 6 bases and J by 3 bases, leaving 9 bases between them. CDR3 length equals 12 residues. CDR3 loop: CASSDPSYEQYV. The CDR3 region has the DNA TGTGCCAGCAGCGACCCCAGCTACGAGCAGTACGTC.